This T cell receptor (beta chain) was sequenced in a study of blood T cells in healthy people across ages. A J-beta primer mix and a sample-barcoded 5' primer were used in a second PCR of about 7 to 12 cycles. A single record per CDR3 protein comes from TCRdb applying MiXCR to the 5' RACE reads. This sample carries over 700,000 distinct CDR3 sequences, approximately 25% of them seen once, and the ten largest clones take 8% to 10%. Study findings and constraints: Bulk PBMC profiling left naive and antigen-experienced comparisons inconclusive.

This clonotype was counted only a few times. Antigen unknown. The germline V gene has CDR1 SEHNR and CDR2 FQNEAQ (reference sequence). The CDR3 consists of 17 residues. The junction had 8 bases not matched to a gene; V was cut back by 1 base and J by 2 bases. The sample also formed part of further work on T cells of mothers and their children.

The gene calls are TRBV7-9 and TRBJ2-3; TRBD2 agrees at 8 bases. Sample: blood. The origin of this receptor is a boy under 18 in good health. The CDR3 DNA follows: TGTGCCAGCAGCTTAGGCCGACTAGCGCGAGACACAGATACGCAGTATTTT. It is translated as CASSLGRLARDTDTQYF.